This T cell receptor (beta chain) was observed in a study of T cells in Graves' hyperthyroidism and ophthalmopathy (dated by TCRdb to between 2018 and 2021). Describing the broader study: Peripheral blood was sampled at the time of initial diagnosis, prior to any treatment. TCR V-J signatures able to tell the groups apart were searched for in a discovery cohort of 100 patients, of whom under 45 had Graves' ophthalmopathy and under 65 had stable Graves' hyperthyroidism. An independent validation cohort of around 19 hyperthyroidism patients and more than 15 patients who later progressed to ophthalmopathy tested prospective prediction of ophthalmopathy. The roughly 91 discovery patients were randomly split 7:3 into training and test sets. The study also compared thyroid tissue and blood T-cell repertoires from roughly six Graves' hyperthyroidism patients. Following sampling, methimazole starting at 30 mg daily was given to hyperthyroidism patients, and high-dose intravenous methylprednisolone was given to ophthalmopathy patients. TCR Vbeta CDR3 sequencing of roughly 140 peripheral blood samples (roughly 41 ophthalmopathy, approximately 80 hyperthyroidism and some 17 progressor patients) is reported in the paper.

Stable Graves' hyperthyroidism was defined as the absence of progression to ophthalmopathy over 18 months of follow-up. Hyperthyroidism patients were newly diagnosed, with disease duration under 2 months, and aged 18 to 65 years. Patients with uncontrolled infections, other autoimmune diseases, pregnancy or lactation were excluded. Diagnoses relied on clinical symptoms, serum thyroxine and TRAb, thyroid ultrasound and orbital computed tomography. Ficoll-Paque density gradient centrifugation was used to isolate PBMCs from about 9 ml of fresh peripheral blood. Trizol reagent was used to extract total RNA, and RNA quality was then checked on an Agilent 2100 Bioanalyzer. Amplification of TCR beta CDR3 regions was carried out from RNA transcripts. The first round of RT-PCR for the TCR CDR3 was performed with the HTBI primer set and the Qiagen OneStep RT-PCR kit. Libraries were constructed in a second round of multiplex PCR, after which size selection and purification were carried out. Paired-end sequencing of the libraries was performed with 100 bp reads on an Illumina HiSeq2000. The authors' pipeline ran thus. Raw data were processed with SOAPnuke, discarding reads with adapters, uncalled bases, mean Phred below 15, or no exact constant-primer or identifier match. High-quality paired reads were merged with COPE v1.2.5, and unique nucleotide sequences were defined as clonotypes. MiTCR v1.1 was used to align clonotypes to the IMGT TRBV, TRBD and TRBJ reference segments. Analysis was restricted to V-J combinations with a frequency above 0.0001, which covered just over 98% of repertoires. A TCS score was defined as the ratio of F50 (clonal expansion) to E x V (chaos), with BLOSUM62-based TCRdist applied between CDR3 peptides within each V-J. Welch's t-statistics and random forest reduced 500 to 550 V-J features to under 15, which were used in a naive Bayes classifier (R e1071). The Morisita-Horn index was used to measure how similar the thyroid and blood repertoires were. TCRdb handled the public reads itself, with Q25 trimming in fastp and clone calling in MiXCR, and kept productive beta chains. Here each entry gathers all rows of one CDR3 protein and keeps the most common genes and DNA. None of the V and J calls come from the authors' own analysis; TCRdb made them. Present in this sample are around 100,000 distinct CDR3 sequences, about 45% of which were seen just once. The top ten constitute roughly 24% of the sample.

In the case of this clonotype: Its antigen remains undetermined. The sample holds no much larger clone one base away, and base qualities are not on file.

The research as a whole found: Most expanded thyroid clonotypes (frequency above 0.001) were also detected in blood, a finding suggesting that blood repertoires may reflect thyroid immune responses. In validation, the model predicted progression to ophthalmopathy with just under 71% sensitivity and 72% to 85% specificity, a median of roughly seven months before onset. A model built on a 13 V-J signature distinguished ophthalmopathy from stable hyperthyroidism, reaching around 87% sensitivity and under 84% specificity in cross-validation and 80%/75% in testing. Sample size was not statistically predetermined, and blinding of investigators to group allocation was not performed.

CDR1 SGHRS and CDR2 YFSETQ are derived from the germline V gene. Trimming removed 3 bases from V and 4 bases from J, leaving 9 bases between the germline ends. From cysteine to phenylalanine, the CDR3 is 13 amino acids long. The read is trimmed to its CDR3 DNA, 39 bases read in frame from base 1. The sample was blood. The rearrangement joined TRBV5-1 to TRBJ2-3; the D gene is perhaps TRBD2, from 6 matching bases. This sequence was found in a man in his forties with Graves' hyperthyroidism. The nucleotide sequence reads TGCGCCAGCAGCTGGGACTTATCAGATACGCAGTATTTT. This encodes CASSWDLSDTQYF.